The 12 T cell receptor beta chains given below trace back to one sample, sequenced in a study of cytomegalovirus exposure and HLA in healthy donors. Amplification used 60 Vbeta primers and 13 Jbeta primers. Assay used: immunoSEQ multiplex PCR; TCRdb lists only in-frame clones, some missing. This listing includes around 50,000 clones. The source material was PBMCs. The source is a male donor in good health and CMV-seropositive.

The chain combines TRBV23-1 with TRBJ1-4; 9 nucleotides match TRBD1. TRBV23-1 is an open reading frame whose function is uncertain. CDR3 length: 16 residues. Trimming cost V 5 bases and J 8 bases; bases outside gene matches: 12. The CDR3 region has the DNA TGCGCCAGCAGTAGCCGGGACAGGGTTCGTGTCGAAAAACTGTTTTTT. Translation gives CASSSRDRVRVEKLFF.

The V gene is TRBV7-9, the J gene TRBJ1-1; D remains ambiguous. V was cut by 1 base and J by 4 bases, with 13 bases left in between. CDR1 SEHNR and CDR2 FQNEAQ come from the germline V gene (reference sequence). The CDR3 sequence is 15 residues long. Written as DNA, the CDR3 is TGTGCCAGCAGCTTAGTCGAGGCAGTACTCACTGAAGCTTTCTTT. Translation: CASSLVEAVLTEAFF.

The genes are TRBV7-7 and TRBJ1-1, with D uncertain. In germline, CDR1 is SSHAT, CDR2 FNYEAQ (reference sequence). Trimming left V 5 bases short and J 5 bases short, with 6 bases between. The CDR3 runs 11 residues. CDR3 residues: CASSQRTEAFF. CDR3 nucleotides: TGTGCCAGCAGCCAACGGACTGAAGCTTTCTTT.

The rearrangement uses TRBV5-1 and TRBJ2-1; 7 bases are a match to TRBD2. V gave up 1 base and J gave up 7 bases; unmatched junction bases: 8. The germline gives CDR1 SGHRS, CDR2 YFSETQ. There are 15 residues in the CDR3. The CDR3 nucleotides read TGCGCCAGCAGCTTGCCTAGCGGAGTCGTTAATGAGCAGTTCTTC. Translating gives CASSLPSGVVNEQFF. The full variable domain, completed using reference TRBV5-1 and TRBJ2-1, is KAGVTQTPRYLIKTRGQQVTLSCSPISGHRSVSWYQQTPGQGLQFLFEYFSETQRNKGNFPGRFSGRQFSNSRSEMNVSTLELGDSALYLCASSLPSGVVNEQFFGPGTRLTVL.

The CDR3 DNA follows: TGTGCCAGCAGCTTGGCAGGGACAGGGGTTGTGGAGACCCAGTACTTC. Amino acids: CASSLAGTGVVETQYF. The rearrangement links TRBV5-4 to TRBJ2-5; 10 bases align to TRBD1. CDR1 and CDR2 (germline): SGHNT, YYREEE (reference sequence). The length of the CDR3 is 16 residues. J gave up 5 bases and V 0 bases, and 7 bases lay outside the gene matches. The full variable domain, in which reference TRBV5-4 and TRBJ2-5 provide the parts outside the CDR3, is ETGVTQSPTHLIKTRGQQVTLRCSSQSGHNTVSWYQQALGQGPQFIFQYYREEENGRGNFPPRFSGLQFPNYSSELNVNALELDDSALYLCASSLAGTGVVETQYFGPGTRLLVL.

The chain joins TRBV4-1 to TRBJ1-2; TRBD1 agrees at 7 bases. Trimming took 4 bases from V and 7 from J; bases not matched to a gene: 12. The CDR3 consists of 15 residues. Germline assignment: CDR1 MGHRA and CDR2 YSYEKL. The CDR3: CASSPFARGLGGYTF. The CDR3 DNA reads as TGCGCCAGCAGCCCGTTCGCTAGGGGGCTTGGTGGCTACACCTTC.

A word on this clone: One end of the junction is discordant with germline, which a read error may explain. V is TRBV2 and J is TRBJ1-1; possible D gene TRBD1, 5 bases. This CDR3 contains 14 residues. Per the germline V gene, CDR1 is SNHLY and CDR2 is FYNNEI. In DNA, the CDR3 is TGTGCCAGCAGTGCGTCCAGGGTGAACTCTGAAGCTTTCTTT. Protein product: CASSASRVNSEAFF.

The chain carries TRBV4-1 and TRBJ2-3, with unresolved D. This CDR3 contains 14 residues. V lost 1 base, J lost 1 base, and 6 bases lay in between. CDR1 is MGHRA and CDR2 is YSYEKL in the germline V gene. CDR3 bases: TGCGCCAGCAGCCAAGGAGTGGGCACAGATACGCAGTATTTT. It yields the protein CASSQGVGTDTQYF.

The V call is TRBV10-3, the J call TRBJ1-2, with a weak D call TRBD1 (5 bases). The germline V gene encodes CDR1 ENHRY and CDR2 SYGVKD. V was pared by 3 bases and J by 4 bases, with 6 bases between. This CDR3 has 12 residues. In DNA form, the CDR3 reads TGTGCCATCAGTGATCAGGGCTATGGCTACACCTTC. Residues: CAISDQGYGYTF.

The chain combines TRBV30 with TRBJ2-3; 10 nucleotides align to TRBD2. The CDR3 extends over 13 amino acids. J lost 4 bases, V lost 4 bases, and 2 bases had no gene match. Germline V gene data show CDR1 as GTSNPN and CDR2 as SVGIG (reference sequence). CDR3 coding DNA: TGTGCCTGGAATCTAGCGGGGGCAGATACGCAGTATTTT. Its translation: CAWNLAGADTQYF.

Notes on this clone: Germline and junction disagree at one end, which may indicate a read error. The chain uses TRBV4-1 and TRBJ2-5; 7 nucleotides align to TRBD1. The CDR3 sequence is 15 residues long. CDR1 and CDR2 from the germline V gene are MGHRA and YSYEKL. CDR3 DNA: TGCGCCAGCAGCCAAGAAGGCCGGGACAGTCCTGCGGGTAACTTC. Protein product: CASSQEGRDSPAGNF.

This chain links TRBV7-6 with TRBJ2-3; the match to TRBD2 covers 7 bases. CDR1 SGHVS and CDR2 FNYEAQ come from the germline V gene. This CDR3 is 16 amino acids long. Trimming cost V 5 bases and J 2 bases; bases outside gene matches: 10. The CDR3: CASSQVGGGNTDTQYF. CDR3 sequence (DNA): TGTGCCAGCAGCCAGGTGGGCGGGGGTAACACAGATACGCAGTATTTT.